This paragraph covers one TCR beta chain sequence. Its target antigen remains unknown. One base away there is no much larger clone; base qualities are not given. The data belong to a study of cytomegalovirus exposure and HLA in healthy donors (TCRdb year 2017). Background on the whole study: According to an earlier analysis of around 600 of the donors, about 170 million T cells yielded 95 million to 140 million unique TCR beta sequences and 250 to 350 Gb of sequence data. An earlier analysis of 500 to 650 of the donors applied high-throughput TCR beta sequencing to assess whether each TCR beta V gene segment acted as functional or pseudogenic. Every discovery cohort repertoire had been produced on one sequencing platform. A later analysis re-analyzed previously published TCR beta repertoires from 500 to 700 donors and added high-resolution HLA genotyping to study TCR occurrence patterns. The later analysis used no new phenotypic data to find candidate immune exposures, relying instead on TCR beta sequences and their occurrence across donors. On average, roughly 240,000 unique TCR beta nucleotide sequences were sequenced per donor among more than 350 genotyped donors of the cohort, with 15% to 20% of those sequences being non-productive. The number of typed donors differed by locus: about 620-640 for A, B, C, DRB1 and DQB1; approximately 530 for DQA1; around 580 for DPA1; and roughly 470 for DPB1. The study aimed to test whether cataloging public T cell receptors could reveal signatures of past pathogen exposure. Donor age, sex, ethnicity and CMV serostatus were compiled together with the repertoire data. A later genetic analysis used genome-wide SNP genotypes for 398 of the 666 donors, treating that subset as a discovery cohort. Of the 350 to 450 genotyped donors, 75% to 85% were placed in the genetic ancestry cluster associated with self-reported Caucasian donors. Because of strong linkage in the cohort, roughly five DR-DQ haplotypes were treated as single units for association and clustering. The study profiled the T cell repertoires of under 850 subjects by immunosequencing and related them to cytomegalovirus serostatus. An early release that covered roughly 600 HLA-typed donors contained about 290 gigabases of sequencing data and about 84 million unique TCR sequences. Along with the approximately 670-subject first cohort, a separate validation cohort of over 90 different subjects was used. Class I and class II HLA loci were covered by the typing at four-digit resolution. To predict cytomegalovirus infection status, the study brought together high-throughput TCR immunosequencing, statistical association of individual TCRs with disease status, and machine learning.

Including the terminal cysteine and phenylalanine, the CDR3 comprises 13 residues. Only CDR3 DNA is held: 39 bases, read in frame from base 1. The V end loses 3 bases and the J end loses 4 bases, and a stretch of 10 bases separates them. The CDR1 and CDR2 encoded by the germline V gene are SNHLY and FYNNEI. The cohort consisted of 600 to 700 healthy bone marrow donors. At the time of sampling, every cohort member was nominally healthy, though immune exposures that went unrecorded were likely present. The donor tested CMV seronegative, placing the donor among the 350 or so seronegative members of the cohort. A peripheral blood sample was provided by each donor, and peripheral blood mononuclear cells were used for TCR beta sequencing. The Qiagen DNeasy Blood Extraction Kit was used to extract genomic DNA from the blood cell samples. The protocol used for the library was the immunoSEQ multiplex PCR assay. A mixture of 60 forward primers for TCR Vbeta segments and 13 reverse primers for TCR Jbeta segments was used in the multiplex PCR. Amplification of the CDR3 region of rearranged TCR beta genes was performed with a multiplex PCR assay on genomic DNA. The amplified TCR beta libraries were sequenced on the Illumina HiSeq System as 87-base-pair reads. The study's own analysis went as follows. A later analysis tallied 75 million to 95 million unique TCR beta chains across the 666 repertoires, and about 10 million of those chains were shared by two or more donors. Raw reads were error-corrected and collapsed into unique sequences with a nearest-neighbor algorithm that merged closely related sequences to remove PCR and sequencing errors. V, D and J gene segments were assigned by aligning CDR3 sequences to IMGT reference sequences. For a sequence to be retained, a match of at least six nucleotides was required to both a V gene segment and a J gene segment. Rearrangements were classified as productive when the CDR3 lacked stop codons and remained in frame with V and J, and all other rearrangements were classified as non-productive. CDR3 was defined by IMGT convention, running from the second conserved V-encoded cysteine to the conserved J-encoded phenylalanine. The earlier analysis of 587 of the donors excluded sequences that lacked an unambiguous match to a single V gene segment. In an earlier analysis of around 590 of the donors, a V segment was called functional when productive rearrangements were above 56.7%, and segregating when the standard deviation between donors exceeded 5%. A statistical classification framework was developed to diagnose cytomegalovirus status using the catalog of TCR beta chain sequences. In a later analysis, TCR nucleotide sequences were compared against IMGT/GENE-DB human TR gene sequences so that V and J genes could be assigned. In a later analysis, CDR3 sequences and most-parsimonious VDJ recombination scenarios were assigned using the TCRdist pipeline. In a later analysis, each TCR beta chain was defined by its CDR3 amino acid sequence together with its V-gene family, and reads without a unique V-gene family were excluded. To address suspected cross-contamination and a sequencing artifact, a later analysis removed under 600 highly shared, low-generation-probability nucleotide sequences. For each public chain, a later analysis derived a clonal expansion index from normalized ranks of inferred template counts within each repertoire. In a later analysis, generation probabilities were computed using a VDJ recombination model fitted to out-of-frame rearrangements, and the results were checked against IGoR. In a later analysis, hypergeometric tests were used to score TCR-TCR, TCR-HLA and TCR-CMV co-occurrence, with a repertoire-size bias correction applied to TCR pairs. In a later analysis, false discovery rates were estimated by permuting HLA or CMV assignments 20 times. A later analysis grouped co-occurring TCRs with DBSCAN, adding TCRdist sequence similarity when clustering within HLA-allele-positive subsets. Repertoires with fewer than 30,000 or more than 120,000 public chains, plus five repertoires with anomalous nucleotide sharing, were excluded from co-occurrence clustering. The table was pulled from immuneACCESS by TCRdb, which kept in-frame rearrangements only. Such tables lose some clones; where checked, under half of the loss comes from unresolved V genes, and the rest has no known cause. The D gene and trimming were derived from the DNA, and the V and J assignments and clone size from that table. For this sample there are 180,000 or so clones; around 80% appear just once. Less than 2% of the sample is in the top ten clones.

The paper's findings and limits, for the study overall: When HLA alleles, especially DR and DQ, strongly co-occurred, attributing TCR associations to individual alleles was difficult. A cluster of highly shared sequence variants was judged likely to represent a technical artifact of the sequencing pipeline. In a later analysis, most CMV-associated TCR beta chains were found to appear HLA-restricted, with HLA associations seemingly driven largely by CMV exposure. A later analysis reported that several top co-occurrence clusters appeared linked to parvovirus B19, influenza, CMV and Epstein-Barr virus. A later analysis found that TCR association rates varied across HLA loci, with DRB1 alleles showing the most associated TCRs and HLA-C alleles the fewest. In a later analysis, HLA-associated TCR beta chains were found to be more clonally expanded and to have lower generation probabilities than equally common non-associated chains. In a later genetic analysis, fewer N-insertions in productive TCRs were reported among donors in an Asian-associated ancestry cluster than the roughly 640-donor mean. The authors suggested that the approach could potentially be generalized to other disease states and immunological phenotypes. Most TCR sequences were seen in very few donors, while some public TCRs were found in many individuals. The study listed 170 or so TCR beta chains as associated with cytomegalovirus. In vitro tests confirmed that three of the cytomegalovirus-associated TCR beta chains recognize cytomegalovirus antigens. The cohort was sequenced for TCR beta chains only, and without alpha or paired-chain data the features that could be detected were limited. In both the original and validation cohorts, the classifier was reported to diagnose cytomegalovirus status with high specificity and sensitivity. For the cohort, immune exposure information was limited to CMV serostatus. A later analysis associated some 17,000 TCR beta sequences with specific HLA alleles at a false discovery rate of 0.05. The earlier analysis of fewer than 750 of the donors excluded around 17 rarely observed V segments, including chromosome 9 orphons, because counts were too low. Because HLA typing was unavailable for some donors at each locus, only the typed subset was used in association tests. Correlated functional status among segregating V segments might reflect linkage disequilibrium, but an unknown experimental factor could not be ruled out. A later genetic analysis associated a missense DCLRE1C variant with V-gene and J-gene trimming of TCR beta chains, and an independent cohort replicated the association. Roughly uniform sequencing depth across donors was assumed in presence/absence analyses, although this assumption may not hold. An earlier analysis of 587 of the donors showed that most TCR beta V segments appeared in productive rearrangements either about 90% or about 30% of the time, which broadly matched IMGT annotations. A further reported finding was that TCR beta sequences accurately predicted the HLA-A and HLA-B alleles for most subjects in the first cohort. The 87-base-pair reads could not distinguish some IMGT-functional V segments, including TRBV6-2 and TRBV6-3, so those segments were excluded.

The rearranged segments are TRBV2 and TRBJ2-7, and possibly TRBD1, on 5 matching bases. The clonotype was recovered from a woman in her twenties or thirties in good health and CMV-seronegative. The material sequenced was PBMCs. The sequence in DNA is TGTGCCAGCAGTGACAGGGTGGATTACGAGCAGTACTTC. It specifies CASSDRVDYEQYF.